A single sample gave rise to the 21 T cell receptor beta chains below, sequenced in a study of draining lymph node invasion in breast cancer (TCRdb year 2020). For memory conventional CD4 T cells, the sort was based on CD4+ CD45RA- CD25- cells. The library was generated by bulk RNA-seq. The sequencer listed for this sample is Illumina HiSeq 2500. TCRdb handled the public reads itself, with Q25 trimming in fastp and clone calling in MiXCR, and kept productive beta chains. Rows matching on CDR3 protein sequence are summarized as one entry with the most common DNA and genes. Recorded for this sample are about 1,900 distinct CDR3 sequences; about 85% of them occurred a single time. The ten biggest clones cover 2% to 2.5% of the sample. The sample consisted of sorted memory CD4+ effector T cells from a lymph node. Interpreted using the paper, the cell subset or site label stands for: CD45RA-negative sorted CD4+ T cells (memory Tconv or effector/memory Treg). The origin of the receptors is a female donor with luminal breast cancer.

This clonotype has just one count. The chain has TRBV4-2 and TRBJ1-6; D unclear. V was shortened by 0 bases and J by 8 bases, with 14 bases between the two germline ends. Germline V lookup: CDR1 LGHNA, CDR2 YNFKEQ. CDR3 length: 16 residues. CDR3 sequence reads: CASSQDSSGGDSPLHF. CDR3 nucleotides: TGTGCCAGCAGCCAAGATTCGTCGGGAGGAGATTCACCCCTCCACTTT.

The V gene is TRBV7-9, the J gene TRBJ2-1; 8 bases match TRBD2. The CDR3 runs to 14 residues. Germline V gene lookup returns CDR1 SEHNR and CDR2 FQNEAQ (reference sequence). V lost 4 bases, J lost 12 bases, and 11 bases stayed unmatched. The CDR3 DNA follows: TGTGCCAGCAGCTCACGCTCGGGACTAGAGGTGCAGTTCTTC. Amino acid sequence: CASSSRSGLEVQFF.

J is TRBJ2-5 and V is TRBV5-5, with D unresolved. Per the germline V gene, CDR1 is SGHKS and CDR2 is YYEKEE (reference sequence). V was clipped by 4 bases and J by 5 bases, with 24 bases between them. This CDR3 has 17 amino acids. CDR3 residues: CASSLGTGGINAETQYF. DNA for the CDR3: TGTGCCAGCAGCCTCGGAACGGGTGGAATTAATGCTGAGACCCAGTACTTC.

This clonotype has a handful of counts. V is TRBV4-2 and J is TRBJ2-3; 12 bases are shared with TRBD2. CDR1 is LGHNA, CDR2 YNFKEQ, per germline. The CDR3 totals 17 residues. The V gene end was trimmed by 1 base and the J gene end by 5 bases; junction bases not matched to a gene: 7. The CDR3 coding sequence is TGTGCCAGCAGCCAAGCTGGACTAGCGGGGATGGGAGATACGCAGTATTTT. Its protein is CASSQAGLAGMGDTQYF.

The rearrangement uses TRBV3-1 and TRBJ2-3; 9 bases are shared with TRBD2. Trimming removed 4 bases from V and 3 bases from J; junction bases left unmatched: 5. Germline-derived CDR1 and CDR2 are LGHDT and YNNKEL (reference sequence). This CDR3 is built from 15 residues. The CDR3 DNA follows: TGTGCCAGCAGCCGTAGCGGGGGCCGTACAGATACGCAGTATTTT. The encoded protein is CASSRSGGRTDTQYF.

This rearrangement joins TRBV3-1 to TRBJ2-1; 8 bases agree with TRBD2. The CDR3 loop spans 16 amino acids. CDR1 is LGHDT and CDR2 is YNNKEL in the germline V gene (reference sequence). Unmatched junction bases numbered 1, after V lost 0 bases and J lost 0 bases. CDR3 residues: CASSQDAGGSYNEQFF. CDR3 bases: TGTGCCAGCAGCCAAGATGCGGGGGGCTCCTACAATGAGCAGTTCTTC.

CDR3 in DNA: TGCAGTGCCAAGGAGGGCAATCAGCCCCAGCATTTT. This sequence encodes CSAKEGNQPQHF. The chain carries TRBV20-1 and TRBJ1-5; D is unclear. This CDR3 is 12 amino acids long. V was cut by 6 bases and J by 2 bases, with 8 bases left in between. CDR1 and CDR2 (germline): DFQATT, SNEGSKA (reference sequence).

The chain uses TRBV20-1 and TRBJ1-2; D uncertain. The CDR3 length is 13 residues. Between the trimmed V and J ends, which lost 3 bases and 3 bases, there was a span of 11 bases. The germline V gene has CDR1 DFQATT and CDR2 SNEGSKA (reference sequence). The DNA of the CDR3 is TGCAGTGCTAGCAAGGATTACGACTATGGCTACACCTTC. Amino acids: CSASKDYDYGYTF.

The chain links TRBV2 to TRBJ1-4, with D possibly matching TRBD1 (6 bases). CDR1 is SNHLY and CDR2 is FYNNEI in the germline V gene. V lost 4 bases and J lost 6, with 15 bases in between. The CDR3 sequence is 15 residues long. CDR3 residues: CASSVWGASYEKLFF. For the CDR3, the DNA is TGTGCCAGCAGTGTATGGGGGGCAAGTTATGAAAAACTGTTTTTT.

This CDR3 reads CAWRDTGKRGYGYTF. The DNA of the CDR3 is TGTGCCTGGAGGGATACAGGGAAAAGGGGCTATGGCTACACCTTC. V usage is TRBV30 and J usage is TRBJ1-2; possibly TRBD1 for D (6 bases). CDR1 is GTSNPN and CDR2 is SVGIG in the germline V gene (reference sequence). The CDR3 is made up of 15 amino acids. The V gene lost 3 bases and the J gene lost 4 bases, with 18 bases spanning the gap.

This chain joins TRBV5-1 and TRBJ2-1, with TRBD2 matching over 10 bases. Trimming at V came to 1 base and at J to 10 bases, leaving 8 bases not matched to a gene. Germline V lookup: CDR1 SGHRS, CDR2 YFSETQ. The length of the CDR3 is 15 residues. In DNA, the CDR3 is TGCGCCAGCAGCTTGCAAGCGGGGGGGCCTAGGGAGCAGTTCTTC. Translating it yields CASSLQAGGPREQFF.

The chain couples TRBV10-3 to TRBJ1-3; D unclear. The germline CDR1 and CDR2 sequences are ENHRY and SYGVKD. Trimming pared 8 bases from V and 4 bases from J, leaving 12 bases between. CDR3 length: 13 amino acids. The CDR3 reads CAIGRTAGNTIYF. The CDR3 bases are TGTGCCATCGGAAGGACGGCAGGAAACACCATATATTTT.

This chain uses TRBV20-1 with TRBJ1-1, with D perhaps matching TRBD1 (5 bases). CDR1 and CDR2 (germline): DFQATT, SNEGSKA (reference sequence). V lost 2 bases and J lost 2, with 15 bases in between. This CDR3 comprises 15 residues. As DNA, the CDR3 is TGCAGTGCTAGATCTGGGGCGGTCATAAACACTGAAGCTTTCTTT. Translating it yields CSARSGAVINTEAFF.

The rearrangement links TRBV11-2 to TRBJ1-3; D remains ambiguous. The CDR3 extends over 13 amino acids. Germline V CDR1 and CDR2: SGHAT, FQNNGV. Trimming removed 0 bases from V and 2 bases from J, with 2 bases in between. The CDR3 DNA follows: TGTGCCAGCAGCTTAGAACCTGGAAACACCATATATTTT. It encodes CASSLEPGNTIYF. Based on the CDR3 plus reference TRBV11-2 and TRBJ1-3, the full variable domain is EAGVAQSPRYKIIEKRQSVAFWCNPISGHATLYWYQQILGQGPKLLIQFQNNGVVDDSQLPKDRFSAERLKGVDSTLKIQPAKLEDSAVYLCASSLEPGNTIYFGEGSWLTVV.

V and J are TRBV5-1 and TRBJ2-5, with 7 bases that match TRBD1. The CDR3 runs to 16 residues. V trimming: 3 bases; J trimming: 2 bases; junction bases outside the gene matches: 10. Germline V gene lookup returns CDR1 SGHRS and CDR2 YFSETQ. As DNA, the CDR3 is TGCGCCAGCAGCTCCTTTTCCGGGACAGTTCAAGAGACCCAGTACTTC. Its protein product is CASSSFSGTVQETQYF.

The chain links TRBV7-9 to TRBJ1-1; perhaps TRBD1 as D (5 bases). The V gene's germline CDR1 is SEHNR and CDR2 FQNEAQ (reference sequence). V was trimmed by 5 bases and J by 0 bases, leaving 13 bases between them. The CDR3 extends over 15 amino acids. CDR3 coding DNA: TGTGCCAGCAGCGGGGGGGATTATATGAACACTGAAGCTTTCTTT. This gives the protein CASSGGDYMNTEAFF.

This clonotype was observed once. This chain uses TRBV6-2 or TRBV6-3 with TRBJ2-3; D not resolved. The CDR3 covers 13 residues. Trimming cost V 6 bases and J 3 bases, with 10 bases left between them. Looked up from germline, CDR1 is MNHEY and CDR2 is SVGEGT. CDR3 nucleotide sequence: TGTGCCAGCAGCCACCAGAGAACAGATACGCAGTATTTT. It is translated as CASSHQRTDTQYF.

The chain has TRBV19 and TRBJ1-2, with TRBD1 as a possible D gene (5 bases). Germline loops: CDR1 LNHDA, CDR2 SQIVND (reference sequence). Trimming cost V 7 bases and J 8 bases, with 20 bases left between them. The CDR3 has 14 amino acids. The CDR3 region has the DNA TGTGCCAGTAACCTAGGAGACAGAGGGAGCGGCTACACCTTC. As protein: CASNLGDRGSGYTF.

The chain combines TRBV4-1 with TRBJ1-2; unclear D gene. Trimming cost V 2 bases and J 0 bases, with 13 bases left between them. The CDR3 loop spans 16 amino acids. Germline CDR1 and CDR2: MGHRA and YSYEKL. CDR3 in amino acids: CASSQPPRGANYGYTF. DNA of the CDR3: TGCGCCAGCAGCCAACCACCCCGGGGAGCTAACTATGGCTACACCTTC.

The rearrangement uses TRBV5-4 and TRBJ1-5; D uncertain. This CDR3 is 13 amino acids long. V was cut by 3 bases and J by 4 bases, with 8 bases left in between. The germline V gene encodes CDR1 SGHNT and CDR2 YYREEE (reference sequence). The CDR3 here is CASSSGPNQPQHF. The CDR3, as DNA: TGTGCCAGCAGCTCCGGTCCTAATCAGCCCCAGCATTTT.

There are a few counts of this clonotype. V usage is TRBV5-6 and J usage is TRBJ2-3; D tentatively reads TRBD1 or TRBD2 (5 bases each). This CDR3 spans 13 amino acids. Germline CDR1 reads SGHDT; CDR2 reads YYEEEE. V was trimmed by 1 base and J by 5 bases, leaving 8 bases between them. As DNA, the CDR3 is TGTGCCAGCAGCTTGCAGGGACGAGATACGCAGTATTTT. It yields the protein CASSLQGRDTQYF.